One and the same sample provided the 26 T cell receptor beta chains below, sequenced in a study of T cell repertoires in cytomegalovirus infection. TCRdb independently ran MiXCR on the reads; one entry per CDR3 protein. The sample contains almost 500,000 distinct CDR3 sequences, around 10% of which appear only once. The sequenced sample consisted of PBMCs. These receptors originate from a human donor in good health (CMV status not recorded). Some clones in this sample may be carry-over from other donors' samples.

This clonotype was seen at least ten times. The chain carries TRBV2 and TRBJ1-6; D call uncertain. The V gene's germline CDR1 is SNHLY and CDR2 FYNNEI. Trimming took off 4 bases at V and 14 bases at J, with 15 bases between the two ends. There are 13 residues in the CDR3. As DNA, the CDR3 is TGTGCCAGCAGTGTGTTGTCGTCGGGGACCCTCCACTTT. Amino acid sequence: CASSVLSSGTLHF.

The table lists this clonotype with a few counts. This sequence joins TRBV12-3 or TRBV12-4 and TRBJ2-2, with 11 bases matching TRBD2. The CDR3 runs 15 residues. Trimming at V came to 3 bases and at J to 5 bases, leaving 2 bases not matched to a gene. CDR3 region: CASSFSGGGTGELFF. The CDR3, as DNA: TGTGCCAGCAGTTTTAGCGGGGGGGGGACCGGGGAGCTGTTTTTT.

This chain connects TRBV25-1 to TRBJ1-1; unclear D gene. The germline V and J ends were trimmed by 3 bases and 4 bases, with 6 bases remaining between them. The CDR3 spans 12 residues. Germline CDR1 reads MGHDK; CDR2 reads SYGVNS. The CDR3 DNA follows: TGTGCCAGCAGTGACGCCGGCACTGAAGCTTTCTTT. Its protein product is CASSDAGTEAFF.

The CDR3: CASRVQGRSETQYF. For the CDR3, the DNA is TGTGCCAGCAGGGTACAGGGAAGGTCGGAGACCCAGTACTTC. The J gene is TRBJ2-5, the V gene TRBV27, with D possibly matching TRBD1 (6 bases). The CDR3 contains 14 residues. In germline, CDR1 is MNHEY, CDR2 SMNVEV (reference sequence). V was trimmed by 6 bases and J by 5 bases, leaving 16 bases between them.

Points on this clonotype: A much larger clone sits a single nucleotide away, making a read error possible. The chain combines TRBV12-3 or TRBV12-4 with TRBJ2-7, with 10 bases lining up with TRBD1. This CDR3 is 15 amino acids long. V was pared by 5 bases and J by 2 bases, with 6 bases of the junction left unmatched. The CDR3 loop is CASSPGTGDPYEQYF. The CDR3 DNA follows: TGTGCCAGCAGTCCTGGGACAGGGGATCCCTACGAGCAGTACTTC.

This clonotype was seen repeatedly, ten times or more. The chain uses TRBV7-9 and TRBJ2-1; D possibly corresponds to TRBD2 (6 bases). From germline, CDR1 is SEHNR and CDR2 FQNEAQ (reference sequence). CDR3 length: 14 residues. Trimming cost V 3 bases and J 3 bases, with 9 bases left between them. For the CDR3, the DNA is TGTGCCAGCAGCTTCGGGAGCAGCTACAATGAGCAGTTCTTC. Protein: CASSFGSSYNEQFF. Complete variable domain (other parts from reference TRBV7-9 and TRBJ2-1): DTGVSQNPRHKITKRGQNVTFRCDPISEHNRLYWYRQTLGQGPEFLTYFQNEAQLEKSRLLSDRFSAERPKGSFSTLEIQRTEQGDSAMYLCASSFGSSYNEQFFGPGTRLTVL.

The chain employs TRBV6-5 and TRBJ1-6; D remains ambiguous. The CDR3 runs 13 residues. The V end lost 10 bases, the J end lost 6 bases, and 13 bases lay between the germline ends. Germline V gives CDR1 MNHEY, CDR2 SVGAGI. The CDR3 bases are TGTGCCACCCAACCGACGATTAATTCACCCCTCCACTTT. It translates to CATQPTINSPLHF.

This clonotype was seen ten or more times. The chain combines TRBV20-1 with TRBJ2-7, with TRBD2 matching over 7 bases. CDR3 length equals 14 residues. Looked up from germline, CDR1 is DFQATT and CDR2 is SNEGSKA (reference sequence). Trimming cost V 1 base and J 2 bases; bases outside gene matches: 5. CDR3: CSARAASGTYEQYF. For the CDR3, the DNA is TGCAGTGCTAGAGCGGCTAGCGGAACCTACGAGCAGTACTTC.

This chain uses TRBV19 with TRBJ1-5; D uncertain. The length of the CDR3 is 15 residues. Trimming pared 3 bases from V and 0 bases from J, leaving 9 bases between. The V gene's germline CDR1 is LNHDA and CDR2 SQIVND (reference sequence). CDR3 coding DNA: TGTGCCAGTAGTATGGGAGGGAGTAGCAATCAGCCCCAGCATTTT. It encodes CASSMGGSSNQPQHF.

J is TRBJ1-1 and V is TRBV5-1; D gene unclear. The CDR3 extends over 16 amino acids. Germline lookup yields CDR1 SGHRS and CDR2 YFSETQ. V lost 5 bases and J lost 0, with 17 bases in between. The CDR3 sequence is CASRPRTRSMNTEAFF. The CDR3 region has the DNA TGCGCCAGCAGACCAAGAACCAGATCCATGAACACTGAAGCTTTCTTT.

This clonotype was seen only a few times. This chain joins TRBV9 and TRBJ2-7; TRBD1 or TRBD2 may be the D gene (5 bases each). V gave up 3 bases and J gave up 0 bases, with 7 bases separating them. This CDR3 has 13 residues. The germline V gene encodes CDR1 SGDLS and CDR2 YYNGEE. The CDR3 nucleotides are TGTGCCAGCAGCGCGGGACCCTCCTACGAGCAGTACTTC. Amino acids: CASSAGPSYEQYF.

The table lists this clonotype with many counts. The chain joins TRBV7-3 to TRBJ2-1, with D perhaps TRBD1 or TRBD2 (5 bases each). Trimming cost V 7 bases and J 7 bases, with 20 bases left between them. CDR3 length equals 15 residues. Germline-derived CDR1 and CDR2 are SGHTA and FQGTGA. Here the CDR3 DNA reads TGTGCCAGCACCCGGGGTGGGGGAGAGCAGAATGAGCAGTTCTTC. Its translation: CASTRGGGEQNEQFF.

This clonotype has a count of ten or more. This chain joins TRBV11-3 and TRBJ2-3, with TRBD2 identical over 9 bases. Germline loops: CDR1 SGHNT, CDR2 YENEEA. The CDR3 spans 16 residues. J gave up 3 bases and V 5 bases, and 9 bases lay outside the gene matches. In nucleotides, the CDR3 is TGTGCCAGCAGCCCTAGAGGGGCGGGGGGGACAGATACGCAGTATTTT. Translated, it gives CASSPRGAGGTDTQYF.

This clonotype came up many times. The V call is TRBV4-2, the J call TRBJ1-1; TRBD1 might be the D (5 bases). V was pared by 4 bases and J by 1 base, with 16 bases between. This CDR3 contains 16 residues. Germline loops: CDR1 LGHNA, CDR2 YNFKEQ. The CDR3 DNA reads TGTGCCAGCAGCCTATTGATAAGCGACAGGAACACTGAAGCTTTCTTT. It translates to CASSLLISDRNTEAFF.

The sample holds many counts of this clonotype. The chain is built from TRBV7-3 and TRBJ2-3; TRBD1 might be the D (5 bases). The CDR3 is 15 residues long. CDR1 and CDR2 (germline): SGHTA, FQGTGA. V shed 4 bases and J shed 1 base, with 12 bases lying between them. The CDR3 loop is CASSSVGPGTDTQYF. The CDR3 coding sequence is TGTGCCAGCAGCTCCGTGGGGCCGGGCACAGATACGCAGTATTTT. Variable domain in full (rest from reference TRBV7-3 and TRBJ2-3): GAGVSQTPSNKVTEKGKYVELRCDPISGHTALYWYRQSLGQGPEFLIYFQGTGAADDSGLPNDRFFAVRPEGSVSTLKIQRTERGDSAVYLCASSSVGPGTDTQYFGPGTRLTVL.

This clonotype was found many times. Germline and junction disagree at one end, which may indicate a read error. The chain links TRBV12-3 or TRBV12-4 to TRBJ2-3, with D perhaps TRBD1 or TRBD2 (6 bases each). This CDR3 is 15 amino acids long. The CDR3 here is CASSLGGGLTDTQYF. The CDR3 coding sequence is TGTGCCAGCAGCTTAGGAGGGGGACTCACAGATACGCAGTATTTT.

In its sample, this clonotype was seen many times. The CDR3 region is CASKDRRGGTNEKLFF. CDR3 DNA sequence: TGTGCCAGCAAAGATCGGAGGGGTGGTACTAATGAAAAACTGTTTTTT. The chain combines TRBV7-8 with TRBJ1-4; possibly TRBD1 for D (5 bases). The CDR3 runs to 16 residues. Per germline, CDR1 SGHVS and CDR2 FQNEAQ. The V end was cut by 7 bases, the J end by 2 bases, with 17 bases between.

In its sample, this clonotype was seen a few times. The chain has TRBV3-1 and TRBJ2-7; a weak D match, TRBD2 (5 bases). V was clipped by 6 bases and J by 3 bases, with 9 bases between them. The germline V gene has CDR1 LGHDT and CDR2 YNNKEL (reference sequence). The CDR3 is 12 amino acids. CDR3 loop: CASSKSGYEQYF. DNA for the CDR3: TGTGCCAGCAGTAAAAGCGGCTACGAGCAGTACTTC.

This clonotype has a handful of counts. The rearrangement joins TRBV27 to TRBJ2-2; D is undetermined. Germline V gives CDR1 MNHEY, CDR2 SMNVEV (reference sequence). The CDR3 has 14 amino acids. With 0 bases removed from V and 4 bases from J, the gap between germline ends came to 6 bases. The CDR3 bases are TGTGCCAGCAGTTTATCAGAGACCACCGGGGAGCTGTTTTTT. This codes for CASSLSETTGELFF.

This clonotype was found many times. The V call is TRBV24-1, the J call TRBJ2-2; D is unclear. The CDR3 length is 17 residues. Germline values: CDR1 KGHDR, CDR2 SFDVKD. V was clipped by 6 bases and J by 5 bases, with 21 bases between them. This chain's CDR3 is CATSSPSISLRTGELFF. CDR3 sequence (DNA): TGTGCCACCAGTTCGCCTTCCATCAGTCTGAGAACCGGGGAGCTGTTTTTT.

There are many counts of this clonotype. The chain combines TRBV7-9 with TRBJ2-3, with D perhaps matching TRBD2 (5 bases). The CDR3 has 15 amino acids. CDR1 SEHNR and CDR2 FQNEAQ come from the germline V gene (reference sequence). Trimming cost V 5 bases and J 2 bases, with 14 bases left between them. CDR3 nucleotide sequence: TGTGCCAGCAGCCGGGGTGGCCCTAACACAGATACGCAGTATTTT. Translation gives CASSRGGPNTDTQYF.

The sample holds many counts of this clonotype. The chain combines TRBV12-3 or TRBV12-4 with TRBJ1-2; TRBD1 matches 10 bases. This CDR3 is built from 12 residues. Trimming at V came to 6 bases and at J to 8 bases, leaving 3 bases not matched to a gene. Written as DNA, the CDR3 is TGTGCCAGCAGGGGACAGGGGAAAGGCTACACCTTC. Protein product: CASRGQGKGYTF.

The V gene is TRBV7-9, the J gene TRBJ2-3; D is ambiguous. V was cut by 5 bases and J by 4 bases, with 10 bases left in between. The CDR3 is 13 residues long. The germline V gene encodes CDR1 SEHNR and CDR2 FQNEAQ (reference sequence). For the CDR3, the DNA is TGTGCCAGCAGCGCCGATACAGCAGATACGCAGTATTTT. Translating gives CASSADTADTQYF.

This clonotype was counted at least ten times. The CDR3 region is CSVVATGGPYEQYF. CDR3 DNA sequence: TGCAGCGTTGTCGCAACGGGAGGGCCGTACGAGCAGTACTTC. The chain uses TRBV29-1 and TRBJ2-7, with 8 bases that match TRBD2. Germline V CDR1 and CDR2: SQVTM, ANQGSEA. Unmatched junction bases numbered 9, after V lost 4 bases and J lost 4 bases. The CDR3 length is 14 residues.

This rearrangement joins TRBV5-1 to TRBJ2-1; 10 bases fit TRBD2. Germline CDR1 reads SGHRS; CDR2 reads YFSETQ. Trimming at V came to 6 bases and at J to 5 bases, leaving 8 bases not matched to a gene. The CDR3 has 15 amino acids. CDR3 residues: CASTPLAGVDNEQFF. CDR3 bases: TGCGCCAGCACCCCCCTAGCGGGGGTTGACAATGAGCAGTTCTTC.

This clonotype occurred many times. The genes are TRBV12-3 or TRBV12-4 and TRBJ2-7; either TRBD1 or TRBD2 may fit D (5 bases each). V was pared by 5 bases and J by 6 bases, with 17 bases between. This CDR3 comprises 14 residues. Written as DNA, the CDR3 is TGTGCCAGCAGTCCCCTCAGGGAGAGTGGCGAGCAGTACTTC. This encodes CASSPLRESGEQYF.